The 20 T cell receptor beta chains presented below share a single source sample, sequenced in a study of beta chain features in type 1 diabetes. These receptors' targets are unknown. Study-level results: Shortening that was moderate but significant affected the TCRB CDR3s of Type 1 diabetes patients in all four CD4+ subsets.

Isolated RNA was reverse transcribed in full, so expressed TCRB transcripts were sequenced. Produced via immunoSEQ multiplex PCR; TCRdb's table is partial and in-frame only. The data hold hundreds of thousands of clones, with around an eighth observed a single time. The specimen sequenced was naive CD4+ T cells from blood. The origin of the receptors is a man between 18 and 29 years old with type 1 diabetes.

This clone was found a few times. The genes are TRBV5-6 and TRBJ2-3; 8 bases fit TRBD1. The germline V gene has CDR1 SGHDT and CDR2 YYEEEE. The V gene end was trimmed by 4 bases and the J gene end by 2 bases; junction bases not matched to a gene: 3. This CDR3 is 14 amino acids long. The CDR3 reads CASSMGQVTDTQYF. The CDR3 nucleotides are TGTGCCAGCAGCATGGGACAGGTCACAGATACGCAGTATTTT.

This clone was seen a few times. The chain links TRBV7-9 to TRBJ2-1, with 7 bases matching TRBD2. The J segment lost 6 bases and the V segment lost 4 bases, leaving 9 bases of the junction unmatched. The CDR3 runs 15 residues. The germline V gene has CDR1 SEHNR and CDR2 FQNEAQ (reference sequence). The DNA for the CDR3 is TGTGCCAGCAGCTCCCAAGGACTAGTTTCCAATGAGCAGTTCTTC. It specifies CASSSQGLVSNEQFF.

This clone was seen only a few times. This sequence joins TRBV30 and TRBJ2-3; 7 positions match TRBD2. Looked up from germline, CDR1 is GTSNPN and CDR2 is SVGIG (reference sequence). V shed 0 bases and J 3 bases; nucleotides not matched to a gene: 3. The CDR3 totals 14 residues. The CDR3 nucleotides read TGTGCCTGGAGTGTGCTAGCGGTAACAGATACGCAGTATTTT. Residues: CAWSVLAVTDTQYF. Complete variable domain (other parts from reference TRBV30 and TRBJ2-3): SQTIHQWPATLVQPVGSPLSLECTVEGTSNPNLYWYRQAAGRGLQLLFYSVGIGQISSEVPQNLSASRPQDRQFILSSKKLLLSDSGFYLCAWSVLAVTDTQYFGPGTRLTVL.

The sample holds a few counts of this clone. The V gene is TRBV18, the J gene TRBJ2-2; D may be TRBD1 (5 bases). CDR3 length: 12 residues. Germline V lookup: CDR1 KGHSH, CDR2 LQKENI. Trimming cost V 4 bases and J 8 bases, with 8 bases left between them. The CDR3 loop reads CASSLGQGELFF. The DNA of the CDR3 is TGTGCCAGCTCACTAGGACAAGGGGAGCTGTTTTTT.

The CDR3 nucleotides read TGTGCCAGCAGCGTATCACAGTACAATGAGCAGTTCTTC. As protein: CASSVSQYNEQFF. The gene calls are TRBV9 and TRBJ2-1; D not certain. CDR3 length equals 13 residues. V shed 1 base and J shed 4 bases, with 6 bases lying between them. The germline gives CDR1 SGDLS, CDR2 YYNGEE.

The V and J genes are TRBV5-4 and TRBJ1-4; weak D call: TRBD1 (5 bases). V shed 3 bases and J shed 0 bases, with 12 bases lying between them. CDR1 SGHNT and CDR2 YYREEE come from the germline V gene (reference sequence). This CDR3 comprises 16 residues. CDR3 sequence (DNA): TGTGCCAGCAGCTCCATGACAGTTGCAACTAATGAAAAACTGTTTTTT. Its translation: CASSSMTVATNEKLFF.

This clone appeared a few times. The chain links TRBV28 to TRBJ2-7; a possible D gene is TRBD2 (5 bases). The germline V and J ends were trimmed by 6 bases and 3 bases, with 9 bases remaining between them. The germline CDR1 and CDR2 sequences are MDHEN and SYDVKM. This CDR3 has 12 amino acids. CDR3 bases: TGTGCCAGCAGCCCCGCGGGCTACGAGCAGTACTTC. Amino acids: CASSPAGYEQYF.

This clone was seen ten or more times. The identical CDR3 is also encoded by other nucleotide sequences in the sample. The V gene is TRBV14, the J gene TRBJ1-1, with D hard to call. Looked up from germline, CDR1 is SGHDN and CDR2 is FVKESK. This CDR3 spans 13 amino acids. Trimming stripped 1 base from V and 2 bases from J, with 5 bases between. Here the CDR3 reads CASSQGVNTEAFF. Here the CDR3 DNA reads TGTGCCAGCAGCCAAGGAGTTAACACTGAAGCTTTCTTT.

This clone came up a few times. The chain couples TRBV5-4 to TRBJ2-5; D gene ambiguous. Between the trimmed V and J ends, which lost 4 bases and 5 bases, there was a span of 9 bases. The CDR3 runs to 12 residues. Germline values: CDR1 SGHNT, CDR2 YYREEE (reference sequence). The CDR3 region has the DNA TGTGCCAGCAGCGTTGCAATGGAGACCCAGTACTTC. This codes for CASSVAMETQYF. Full variable domain (missing parts from reference TRBV5-4 and TRBJ2-5): ETGVTQSPTHLIKTRGQQVTLRCSSQSGHNTVSWYQQALGQGPQFIFQYYREEENGRGNFPPRFSGLQFPNYSSELNVNALELDDSALYLCASSVAMETQYFGPGTRLLVL.

The chain joins TRBV7-2 to TRBJ2-7; 8 nucleotides line up with TRBD2. The trim removed 0 bases at V and 3 bases at J, leaving 4 bases unmatched. The length of the CDR3 is 15 residues. The germline gives CDR1 SGHTA, CDR2 FQGNSA. The CDR3 region has the DNA TGTGCCAGCAGCTTAGCTCTAGCGGGTAGCTACGAGCAGTACTTC. This translates into CASSLALAGSYEQYF. The full variable domain, its missing parts supplied by reference TRBV7-2 and TRBJ2-7, is GAGVSQSPSNKVTEKGKDVELRCDPISGHTALYWYRQSLGQGLEFLIYFQGNSAPDKSGLPSDRFSAERTGGSVSTLTIQRTQQEDSAVYLCASSLALAGSYEQYFGPGTRLTVT.

This clone has a handful of counts. The chain carries TRBV30 and TRBJ1-1, with 9 bases that match TRBD1. This CDR3 is built from 16 residues. Germline assignment: CDR1 GTSNPN and CDR2 SVGIG (reference sequence). Trimming cost V 4 bases and J 4 bases; bases outside gene matches: 13. The CDR3 DNA reads as TGTGCCTGGATCGTCGGGTGGGGACAGGGAGGCACTGAAGCTTTCTTT. This encodes CAWIVGWGQGGTEAFF.

The chain recombines TRBV9 with TRBJ2-7; 9 bases line up with TRBD1. CDR1 and CDR2 (germline): SGDLS, YYNGEE. V was clipped by 2 bases and J by 5 bases; unmatched bases: 14. The CDR3 is 17 amino acids. The CDR3 DNA follows: TGTGCCAGCAGCGTTAGACCTACGGACAGGGGACTCCACGAGCAGTACTTC. Translating gives CASSVRPTDRGLHEQYF.

This clone was counted only a few times. The rearrangement uses TRBV20-1 and TRBJ2-2; D is undetermined. The V end was cut by 6 bases, the J end by 7 bases, with 9 bases between. The CDR3 is made up of 11 amino acids. Germline CDR1 DFQATT, CDR2 SNEGSKA (reference sequence). The CDR3 is CSATIGGELFF. CDR3 in DNA: TGCAGTGCCACTATAGGCGGGGAGCTGTTTTTT.

This clone was recorded a few times. The chain couples TRBV11-2 to TRBJ1-2; 7 positions agree with TRBD1. The J segment lost 6 bases and the V segment lost 6 bases, leaving 7 bases of the junction unmatched. Per germline, CDR1 SGHAT and CDR2 FQNNGV. The CDR3 covers 13 residues. CDR3 protein: CASRATGDHGYTF. Here the CDR3 DNA reads TGTGCCAGCAGGGCCACAGGGGACCATGGCTACACCTTC.

The V and J genes are TRBV14 and TRBJ1-5; 7 bases align to TRBD1. This CDR3 contains 14 residues. Germline values: CDR1 SGHDN, CDR2 FVKESK. V was pared by 1 base and J by 4 bases, with 1 base of the junction left unmatched. DNA for the CDR3: TGTGCCAGCAGCCAAGCAGGGGGAAATCAGCCCCAGCATTTT. This translates into CASSQAGGNQPQHF.

This clone was seen a handful of times. This chain uses TRBV30 with TRBJ2-1; D tentatively fits TRBD1 or TRBD2 (5 bases each). Germline V gene lookup returns CDR1 GTSNPN and CDR2 SVGIG (reference sequence). V was shortened by 3 bases and J by 7 bases, with 19 bases between the two germline ends. The CDR3 has 15 residues. CDR3 region: CAWRRPGSVYNEQFF. The CDR3 DNA reads as TGTGCCTGGAGGCGACCAGGGAGCGTTTATAATGAGCAGTTCTTC. Drawing the rest from reference TRBV30 and TRBJ2-1, the complete variable domain is SQTIHQWPATLVQPVGSPLSLECTVEGTSNPNLYWYRQAAGRGLQLLFYSVGIGQISSEVPQNLSASRPQDRQFILSSKKLLLSDSGFYLCAWRRPGSVYNEQFFGPGTRLTVL.

The V call is TRBV30, the J call TRBJ2-5; 9 nucleotides match TRBD2. The J call may not be correct, given that the DNA end is closer to TRBJ2-7. Germline V CDR1 and CDR2: GTSNPN, SVGIG (reference sequence). There are 14 residues in the CDR3. In nucleotides, the CDR3 is TGTGCCTGGAGTCCTAGCGGGGAGTCCTACGAGCAGTACTTC. Protein sequence: CAWSPSGESYEQYF.

V is TRBV30 and J is TRBJ1-3, with D unclear. Trimming took off 7 bases at V and 8 bases at J, with 6 bases between the two ends. This CDR3 is built from 9 residues. Germline lookup yields CDR1 GTSNPN and CDR2 SVGIG (reference sequence). In nucleotides, the CDR3 is TGTGCCTCACCCTACACCATATATTTT. Translation gives CASPYTIYF.

This clone was observed a few times. The J gene is TRBJ2-5, the V gene TRBV13; the D is unclear. This CDR3 comprises 12 residues. Trimming stripped 5 bases from V and 5 bases from J, with 9 bases between. Germline CDR1 reads PRHDT; CDR2 reads FYEKMQ (reference sequence). The CDR3: CASSPTRETQYF. Here the CDR3 DNA reads TGTGCCAGCAGCCCCACTCGGGAGACCCAGTACTTC. Variable domain in full (rest from reference TRBV13 and TRBJ2-5): AAGVIQSPRHLIKEKRETATLKCYPIPRHDTVYWYQQGPGQDPQFLISFYEKMQSDKGSIPDRFSAQQFSDYHSELNMSSLELGDSALYFCASSPTRETQYFGPGTRLLVL.

The chain uses TRBV18 and TRBJ1-5, with D tentatively TRBD1 (6 bases). Germline loops: CDR1 KGHSH, CDR2 LQKENI. V gave up 4 bases and J gave up 5 bases, with 12 bases separating them. There are 14 residues in the CDR3. CDR3 in amino acids: CASSRGQGYQPQHF. In DNA form, the CDR3 reads TGTGCCAGCTCACGAGGGCAGGGGTATCAGCCCCAGCATTTT.